This T cell receptor (beta chain) originates from a study of naive and memory T cell subsets (dated by TCRdb to about 2017). For the study in its entirety: An open-source, UMI-based TCR alpha and beta sequencing pipeline was applied to sorted naive and memory peripheral blood T cell subsets. The functional CMV T cell responses agreed completely with IgG serology results. RNA was DNase-treated and reverse transcribed with TCR constant-region primers, mostly using SuperScript III.

From the second PCR step on, the TCR alpha and beta chain libraries were amplified in separate reactions. To determine each donor's CMV status, fresh PBMCs were stimulated overnight with CMV viral lysate, and IFNgamma production from CD4+ T cells was then assessed. CD4 T cells were positively selected with Miltenyi beads, followed by positive selection of CD8 T cells from the CD4-negative fraction. Cells were stained for CD3, CD4, CD8, CD45RA, CD27 and a live/dead dye and were sorted on a BD Aria II into four subsets based on CD45RA and CD27. Blood came from three healthy volunteers, each fractionated into CD4 and CD8 T cells and then into four differentiation subsets. About 110 ml of peripheral blood was taken from each donor, and PBMC were separated by density-gradient centrifugation on Ficoll-Paque PLUS. Sorted cells were lysed in RLT buffer, and RNA was extracted with a Qiagen RNeasy kit and stored at -80°C.

Trimming costs V 4 bases and J 0 bases, and their ends lie 6 bases apart. The CDR3 sequence holds 12 residues, the cysteine and phenylalanine included. Only the CDR3 region is kept as DNA, spanning 36 bases read in frame from base 1. For CDR1 and CDR2, the germline V gene lists SQVTM and ANQGSEA. This clonotype has just a few counts. What this receptor recognizes is not known. Base quality data are lacking; no much larger clone is found one base away. The size of this beta chain means little, since it is a stray read in a library made for alpha chains. The library came from UMI-ligation and nested PCR. The ligated cDNA went through four rounds of PCR with nested alpha and beta constant-region primers together with the SP2 primer. A single-stranded oligonucleotide carrying the SP2 primer and a 12-nucleotide UMI was ligated to the 3' end of the cDNA by T4 RNA ligase 1. The ligation reaction was incubated at 16°C for roughly 18-24 hours. PCR2 was typically run as a SYBR Green qPCR and stopped at a predetermined threshold to prevent over-amplification. All purifications after the first were performed with Agencourt AMPure XP magnetic beads. Libraries were quantified by Qubit and checked on a TapeStation, with a main peak expected near 650 bp. Sequencing of the pooled libraries was done on an Illumina MiSeq using v2 2x251 paired-end kits, which typically yielded about 1-2 million reads per sample. Each sample library was pooled at roughly 4.4 nM, and roughly 4.5-8% PhiX was included to improve cluster recognition. Under the source paper's analysis protocol: Decombinator assigned V and J genes to Demultiplexor-processed FASTQ reads by tag matching, allowing a single base-pair mismatch. UMIs were used by Collapsinator to correct both sequencing errors and frequency errors arising from PCR heterogeneity. TCRs were translated and CDR3s were extracted from the conserved cysteine to the FGXG phenylalanine by CDR3Translator, with non-productive sequences being flagged. Gini, Shannon entropy and inverse Simpson indices were calculated on repertoires subsampled to equal numbers of UMI-defined TCRs. Within the linear range, a power law was fitted by maximum likelihood to the distributions of clonotype abundance. Similar UMI counts, unique TCR numbers and clonal distributions were obtained with the pipeline and with MIGEC on one naive CD8 sample. In one analysis, naive TCRs that were also found in any memory subset of the same donor were excluded from the naive repertoire. Repertoires were searched for around 8,000 CMV-associated CDR3 sequences compiled from VDJdb and a published dataset. TCRdb took the public reads, trimmed them with fastp at Q25, ran MiXCR for clone calling and kept in-frame beta chains. Merged by CDR3 protein, the rows form single entries marked with the most common genes and DNA. What appears here as the V and J calls and clone size reflects TCRdb's work, not the paper's. The sample table shows hundreds of distinct CDR3 sequences, and approximately 71% are seen once. The leading ten clones occupy under 20% of the sample.

Study-wide findings and limitations: The abundance of TCRs followed a power law with an exponent that differed between naive and memory subsets yet stayed consistent across the three individuals. A few larger clonotypes were found in naive repertoires, especially CD8, and these larger clonotypes were possibly memory cells re-expressing CD45RA. Clonotypes were defined as single alpha or beta chain sequences, not paired alpha/beta receptors. No ground truth was available to validate the repertoire findings for the naive and memory subsets. In both CD4 and CD8 cells, a rise in Gini index and a fall in Shannon and inverse Simpson diversity were observed from naive through CM, EM and EMRA. RNA-based TCR counts may be affected by expression changes linked to T cell activation and differentiation. Following error correction, more than 95% of naive TCR sequences occurred only once, which made naive abundance distributions much steeper than those of memory subsets.

The TCR was taken from a human donor in good health. The sequence links TRBV29-1 to TRBJ1-1; a tentative D match to TRBD1 spans 5 bases. Sequencing was carried out using naive CD8+ T cells from blood. Sample cell subset or site, as interpreted from the label and publication: naive T cells, CD45RA high CD27+. The DNA is as follows: TGCAGCGTTGGACAGTTGAACACTGAAGCTTTCTTT. It specifies CSVGQLNTEAFF.